The next 17 T cell receptor beta chains were all read from a single sample in a study. TCRdb recomputed calls from the 5' RACE reads with MiXCR, one row per CDR3 protein. The table lists 52,000 or so distinct CDR3 sequences, about 20% of them singletons. Cells sorted as Tregs were CD4+, CD25+ and CD127-/low. Sequenced input: tumor-infiltrating Tregs sorted from the breast tumor. The source is a female donor with breast cancer.

Remarks on this clonotype: A read error may be the cause here, since a much bigger clone is one base away. The V call is TRBV7-2, the J call TRBJ2-7, with 10 bases lining up with TRBD2. This CDR3 is 15 amino acids long. CDR1 is SGHTA and CDR2 is FQGNSA in the germline V gene. CDR3: CASSSILAGADEQNF. The CDR3 DNA sequence: TGTGCCAGCAGCTCTATCCTAGCGGGAGCCGACGAGCAGAACTTC.

The chain employs TRBV11-3 and TRBJ2-3; 11 positions agree with TRBD1. The CDR3 is 15 residues long. Germline V gene lookup returns CDR1 SGHNT and CDR2 YENEEA. Trimming took 4 bases from V and 4 from J; bases not matched to a gene: 4. CDR3 sequence reads: CASSWGQGVSDTQYF. The DNA of the CDR3 is TGTGCCAGCAGCTGGGGACAGGGGGTTTCAGATACGCAGTATTTT.

This clonotype has at least ten counts. V is TRBV4-3 and J is TRBJ2-5, with D maybe TRBD1 (6 bases). The V end was cut by 4 bases, the J end by 4 bases, with 16 bases between. The CDR3 spans 15 residues. The germline CDR1 and CDR2 sequences are LGHNA and YSLEER. This CDR3 reads CASSPEHRVGETQYF. The CDR3 bases are TGCGCCAGCAGCCCGGAACACAGGGTAGGAGAGACCCAGTACTTC.

The sample holds a few counts of this clonotype. J is TRBJ2-1 and V is TRBV20-1, with no clear D. V was cut by 0 bases and J by 8 bases, with 17 bases left in between. The CDR3 has 15 amino acids. Germline V gene lookup returns CDR1 DFQATT and CDR2 SNEGSKA (reference sequence). The CDR3, as DNA: TGCAGTGCTAGAGATCCCCACTTTGAGCTCGATGAGCAGTTCTTC. It codes for CSARDPHFELDEQFF.

Details on this clonotype: A single base separates this from a much larger clone, so it may be a read error. The V gene is TRBV5-1, the J gene TRBJ2-7, with D perhaps TRBD1 or TRBD2 (5 bases each). Germline V gene lookup returns CDR1 SGHRS and CDR2 YFSETQ. The CDR3 spans 13 residues. The CDR3 is CASSLAGLGEQCF. CDR3 nucleotide sequence: TGCGCCAGCAGCTTGGCGGGGCTGGGAGAGCAGTGCTTC. The full variable domain, completed using reference TRBV5-1 and TRBJ2-7, is KAGVTQTPRYLIKTRGQQVTLSCSPISGHRSVSWYQQTPGQGLQFLFEYFSETQRNKGNFPGRFSGRQFSNSRSEMNVSTLELGDSALYLCASSLAGLGEQCFGPGTRLTVT.

As concerns this clonotype: This could be a read error, since a much larger clone is one nucleotide away. The chain couples TRBV7-6 to TRBJ2-1, with D uncertain. CDR3 length: 14 amino acids. Germline V gives CDR1 SGHVS, CDR2 FNYEAQ. The CDR3 protein is CASSLEFGHNEQLF. As DNA, the CDR3 is TGTGCCAGCAGCTTAGAATTCGGTCACAATGAGCAGCTCTTC.

The gene calls are TRBV5-6 and TRBJ2-6; D possibly corresponds to TRBD1 (6 bases). The germline V gene encodes CDR1 SGHDT and CDR2 YYEEEE. This CDR3 spans 18 amino acids. V was trimmed by 4 bases and J by 3 bases, leaving 20 bases between them. Here the CDR3 reads CASSPTRGSKGGANVLTF. The CDR3 DNA reads TGTGCCAGCAGCCCTACGAGGGGGTCCAAAGGTGGGGCCAACGTCCTGACTTTC.

The rearrangement uses TRBV7-9 and TRBJ1-6; perhaps TRBD1 as D (6 bases). Deletions cut 1 base from V and 5 bases from J, with 12 bases between. The length of the CDR3 is 16 residues. Germline CDR1 SEHNR, CDR2 FQNEAQ (reference sequence). The CDR3 DNA sequence: TGTGCCAGCAGCTTAGAAAGGACAGAGAATAATTCACCCCTCCACTTT. Amino acid sequence: CASSLERTENNSPLHF.

This clonotype has at least ten counts. The V gene is TRBV19, the J gene TRBJ1-1; no definite D call. V was shortened by 5 bases and J by 1 base, with 8 bases between the two germline ends. This CDR3 has 13 residues. CDR1 and CDR2 (germline): LNHDA, SQIVND (reference sequence). The CDR3 DNA sequence: TGTGCCAGTAGTCCCCGGACGAACACTGAAGCTTTCTTT. As protein: CASSPRTNTEAFF.

This clonotype was seen more than once but under ten times. V is TRBV28 and J is TRBJ1-1; D remains unclear. Germline V gene data show CDR1 as MDHEN and CDR2 as SYDVKM. The CDR3 loop spans 14 amino acids. V was trimmed by 10 bases and J by 5 bases, leaving 20 bases between them. In DNA, the CDR3 is TGTGCCACCACCGAGCATGGGCCCGTTACTGAAGCTTTCTTT. Amino acids: CATTEHGPVTEAFF.

A remark on this clonotype: Germline is not matched at one junction end, which may reflect a read error. V is TRBV4-3 and J is TRBJ2-4; tentatively, D is TRBD1 or TRBD2 (5 bases each). The CDR3 consists of 13 residues. Germline CDR1 LGHNA, CDR2 YSLEER. The CDR3 here is CASSPRDPYIQYF. The CDR3 DNA is TGTGCCAGCAGCCCTCGGGACCCCTACATTCAGTACTTC.

Concerning this clonotype: A junction boundary mismatches the germline segment, possibly from a read error. This chain uses TRBV20-1 with TRBJ1-1; a weak D match, TRBD1 (5 bases). CDR3 length equals 16 residues. Germline CDR1 is DFQATT and CDR2 is SNEGSKA (reference sequence). The CDR3 DNA follows: TGCAGTGCTAGAGTTGCCACAGGACGGGTGGGCACTGAAGCTTGCTTT. Translated, it gives CSARVATGRVGTEACF.

This clonotype occurred a few times. CDR3 in amino acids: CASSGTNANTEAFF. CDR3 nucleotides: TGTGCCAGCTCGGGGACTAATGCGAACACTGAAGCTTTCTTT. This chain connects TRBV12-3 or TRBV12-4 to TRBJ1-1, with D possibly TRBD1 on 5 matching bases. The CDR3 runs 14 residues. Trimming pared 8 bases from V and 1 base from J, leaving 14 bases between.

As concerns this clonotype: A much larger clone lies one base from this, so it may be a read error. V usage is TRBV7-2 and J usage is TRBJ2-3; D is unresolved. Germline V gene lookup returns CDR1 SGHTA and CDR2 FQGNSA. The CDR3 runs 12 residues. The V gene lost 4 bases and the J gene lost 2 bases, with 4 bases spanning the gap. CDR3 nucleotide sequence: TGTGCCAGCAGCTACTACACAGATACGCAGTATTTT. It translates to CASSYYTDTQYF. Full variable domain (missing parts from reference TRBV7-2 and TRBJ2-3): GAGVSQSPSNKVTEKGKDVELRCDPISGHTALYWYRQSLGQGLEFLIYFQGNSAPDKSGLPSDRFSAERTGGSVSTLTIQRTQQEDSAVYLCASSYYTDTQYFGPGTRLTVL.

The chain uses TRBV9 and TRBJ2-3; 8 bases align to TRBD1. With 0 bases clipped from V and 3 bases from J, the junction kept 6 bases outside the gene matches. The CDR3 consists of 16 residues. CDR1 and CDR2 (germline): SGDLS, YYNGEE. The CDR3 spells CASSVAPTGGTDTQYF. CDR3 DNA: TGTGCCAGCAGCGTAGCCCCAACAGGGGGGACAGATACGCAGTATTTT.

This clonotype was seen at least ten times. V usage is TRBV6-1 and J usage is TRBJ1-1, with 7 bases fitting TRBD1. Germline trimming cut 5 bases from V and 1 base from J; bases unmatched to any gene: 4. CDR1 is MNHNS, CDR2 SASEGT, per germline. The CDR3 totals 14 residues. In DNA, the CDR3 is TGTGCCAGCAGTCCCGGGACAGCGAACACTGAAGCTTTCTTT. Translation: CASSPGTANTEAFF.

In this sample, this clonotype turned up a few times. The chain carries TRBV7-6 and TRBJ2-1, with TRBD2 matching 9 bases. The CDR3 length is 16 residues. Trimming cost V 1 base and J 9 bases; bases outside gene matches: 10. In germline, CDR1 is SGHVS, CDR2 FNYEAQ. The chain's CDR3 is CASSLVAGGQGIEQFF. In DNA form, the CDR3 reads TGTGCCAGCAGCTTAGTGGCGGGAGGGCAAGGGATTGAGCAGTTCTTC.